This T cell receptor beta chain was profiled in a study of graft-versus-host responses after intestinal transplantation. Study overall: Recipients got multivisceral, liver-intestinal, or isolated intestinal transplants. Every transplant recipient was induced with anti-thymocyte globulin, then maintained on tacrolimus and steroids for around 3 years.

About this clone itself: Its antigen is as yet unknown.

The CDR3 has 16 amino acids. Trimming cost V 4 bases and J 2 bases, with 17 bases left between them. Looked up from germline, CDR1 is MNHEY and CDR2 is SVGAGI. Measured with immunoSEQ multiplex PCR; TCRdb has only the in-frame clones, and not every one. The table has fewer than 120,000 clones, about 94% seen once. Study results and caveats: Across patients carrying graft-donor T cell macrochimerism, allografts held high graft-versus-host to host-versus-graft clonal ratios. Investigators detected GvH clones in recipient marrow, with some emerging earlier in ileum or blood.

The chain uses TRBV6-5 and TRBJ1-1; possible D gene TRBD1, 5 bases. The origin of this receptor is a human donor who received an intestinal transplant. The input for sequencing was unstimulated CD8+ T cells sorted from spleen or lymph node cells, taken before intestinal transplant. Here the CDR3 reads CASSSNPSGYNTEAFF. The CDR3 nucleotides read TGTGCCAGCAGTTCCAACCCCTCAGGGTACAACACTGAAGCTTTCTTT.